This note documents a single T cell receptor beta chain sequence. The data were taken from a study of control samples from healthy donors and cancer patients. The CDR3 extends over 10 amino acids. Trimming cost V 4 bases and J 7 bases, with 7 bases left between them. CDR1 and CDR2 (germline): SQVTM, ANQGSEA. The repertoire was sequenced with immunoSEQ multiplex PCR; TCRdb's copy has only in-frame clones and lacks some. The sample lists about 75,000 clones, about 93% seen once, with 6.2% in the top ten. This sequence originates from a woman between 40 and 50 years old in good health. Sequencing input: blood. This chain connects TRBV29-1 to TRBJ1-1; D unresolved. CDR3 sequence (DNA): TGCAGCGTTGGGGGAATTGAAGCTTTCTTT. This translates into CSVGGIEAFF.